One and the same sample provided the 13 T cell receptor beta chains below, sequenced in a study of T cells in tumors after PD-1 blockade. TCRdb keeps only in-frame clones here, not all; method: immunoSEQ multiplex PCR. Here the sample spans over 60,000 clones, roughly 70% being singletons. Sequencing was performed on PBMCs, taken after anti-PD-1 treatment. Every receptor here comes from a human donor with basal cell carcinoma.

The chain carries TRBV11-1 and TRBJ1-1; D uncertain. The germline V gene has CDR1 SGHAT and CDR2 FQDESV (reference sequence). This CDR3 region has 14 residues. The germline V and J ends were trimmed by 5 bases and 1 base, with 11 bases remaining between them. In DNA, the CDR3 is TGTGCCAGCAGCCCCAAAGCTCAGAACACTGAAGCTTTCTTT. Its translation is CASSPKAQNTEAFF.

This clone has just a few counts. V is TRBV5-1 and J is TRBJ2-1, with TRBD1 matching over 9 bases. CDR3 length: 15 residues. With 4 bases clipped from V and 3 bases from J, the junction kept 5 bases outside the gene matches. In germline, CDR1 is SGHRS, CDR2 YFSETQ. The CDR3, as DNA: TGCGCCAGCAGCCCCGGGACAGGGTACTACAATGAGCAGTTCTTC. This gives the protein CASSPGTGYYNEQFF.

As DNA, the CDR3 is TGTGCCAGCAGTATCAAGGGAGGGGTCACTGAAGCTTTCTTT. It specifies CASSIKGGVTEAFF. The rearrangement joins TRBV2 to TRBJ1-1; possibly TRBD1 for D (5 bases). The CDR3 contains 14 residues. Germline CDR1 and CDR2: SNHLY and FYNNEI. The V end was cut by 5 bases, the J end by 4 bases, with 14 bases between. The whole variable domain, filled in from reference TRBV2 and TRBJ1-1, reads EPEVTQTPSHQVTQMGQEVILRCVPISNHLYFYWYRQILGQKVEFLVSFYNNEISEKSEIFDDQFSVERPDGSNFTLKIRSTKLEDSAMYFCASSIKGGVTEAFFGQGTRLTVV.

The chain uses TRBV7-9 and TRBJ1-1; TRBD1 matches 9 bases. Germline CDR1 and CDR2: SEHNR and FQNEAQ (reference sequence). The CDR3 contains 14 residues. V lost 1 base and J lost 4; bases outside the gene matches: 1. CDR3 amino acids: CASSLVQGATEAFF. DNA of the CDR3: TGTGCCAGCAGCTTAGTACAGGGGGCCACTGAAGCTTTCTTT.

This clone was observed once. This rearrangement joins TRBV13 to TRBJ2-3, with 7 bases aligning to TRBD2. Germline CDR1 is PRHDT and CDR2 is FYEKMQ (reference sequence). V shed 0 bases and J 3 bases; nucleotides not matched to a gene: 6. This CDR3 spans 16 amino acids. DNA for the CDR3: TGTGCCAGCAGCTTAGGGCGGGGGAGTGATACAGATACGCAGTATTTT. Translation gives CASSLGRGSDTDTQYF.

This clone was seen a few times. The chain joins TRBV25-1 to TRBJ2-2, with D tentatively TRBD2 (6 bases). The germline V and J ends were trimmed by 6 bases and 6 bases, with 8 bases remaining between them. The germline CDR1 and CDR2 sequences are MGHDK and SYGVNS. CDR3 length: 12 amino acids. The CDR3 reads CASSRRAGELFF. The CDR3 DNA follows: TGTGCCAGCAGCCGGAGGGCCGGGGAGCTGTTTTTT.

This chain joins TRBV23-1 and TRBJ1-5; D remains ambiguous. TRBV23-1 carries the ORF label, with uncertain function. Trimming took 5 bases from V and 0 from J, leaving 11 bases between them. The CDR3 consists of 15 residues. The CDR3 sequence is CASSGPQNSNQPQHF. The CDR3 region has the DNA TGCGCCAGCAGTGGACCTCAGAATAGCAATCAGCCCCAGCATTTT.

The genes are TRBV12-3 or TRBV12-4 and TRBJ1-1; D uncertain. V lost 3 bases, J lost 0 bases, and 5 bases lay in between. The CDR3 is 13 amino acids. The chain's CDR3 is CASSFEVNTEAFF. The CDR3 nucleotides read TGTGCCAGCAGTTTTGAGGTGAACACTGAAGCTTTCTTT.

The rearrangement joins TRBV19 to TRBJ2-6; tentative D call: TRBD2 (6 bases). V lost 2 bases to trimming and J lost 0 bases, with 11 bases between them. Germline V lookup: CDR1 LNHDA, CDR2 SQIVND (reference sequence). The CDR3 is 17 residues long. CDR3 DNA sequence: TGTGCCAGTAGTATACGGTTGGGACTCTCTGGGGCCAACGTCCTGACTTTC. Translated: CASSIRLGLSGANVLTF.

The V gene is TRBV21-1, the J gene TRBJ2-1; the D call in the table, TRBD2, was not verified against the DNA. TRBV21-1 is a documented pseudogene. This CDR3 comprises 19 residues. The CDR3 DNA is TGTGCCAGCAGCAAAGAACGGACCCCCCTAGCGGGGGGACACAATGAGCAGTTCTTC. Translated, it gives CASSKERTPLAGGHNEQFF.

The CDR3 sequence: CATSDPRGGENNEQFF. For the CDR3, the DNA is TGTGCCACCAGTGACCCCAGGGGGGGGGAGAACAATGAGCAGTTCTTC. The genes are TRBV24-1 and TRBJ2-1; D tentatively reads TRBD1 or TRBD2 (7 bases each). The V and J ends lost 4 bases and 5 bases respectively, with 17 bases between them. The germline CDR1 and CDR2 sequences are KGHDR and SFDVKD. The length of the CDR3 is 16 residues.

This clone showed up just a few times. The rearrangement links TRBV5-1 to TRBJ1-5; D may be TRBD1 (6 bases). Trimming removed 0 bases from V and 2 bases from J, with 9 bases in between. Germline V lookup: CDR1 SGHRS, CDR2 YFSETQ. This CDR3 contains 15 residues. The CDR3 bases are TGCGCCAGCAGCTTGGAAGGACAGCGCAATCAGCCCCAGCATTTT. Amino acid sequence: CASSLEGQRNQPQHF.

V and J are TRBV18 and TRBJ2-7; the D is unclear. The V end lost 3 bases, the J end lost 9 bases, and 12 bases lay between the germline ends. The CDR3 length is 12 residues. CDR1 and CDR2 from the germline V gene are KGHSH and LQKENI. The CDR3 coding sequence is TGTGCCAGCTCACCTGGGGTGGACCGGCAGTACTTC. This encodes CASSPGVDRQYF.